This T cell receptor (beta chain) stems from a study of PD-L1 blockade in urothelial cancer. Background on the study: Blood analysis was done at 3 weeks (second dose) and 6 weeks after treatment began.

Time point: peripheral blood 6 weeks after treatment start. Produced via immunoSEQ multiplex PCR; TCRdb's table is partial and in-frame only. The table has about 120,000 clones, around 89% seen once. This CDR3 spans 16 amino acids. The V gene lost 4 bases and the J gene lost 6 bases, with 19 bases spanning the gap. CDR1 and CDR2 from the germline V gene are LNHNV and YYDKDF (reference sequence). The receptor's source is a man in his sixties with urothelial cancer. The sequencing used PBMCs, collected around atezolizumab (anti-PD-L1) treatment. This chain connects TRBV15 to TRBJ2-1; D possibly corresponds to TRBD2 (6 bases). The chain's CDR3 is CATSNGEVGRGNEQFF. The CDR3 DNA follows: TGTGCCACCAGCAACGGGGAGGTGGGGCGCGGCAATGAGCAGTTCTTC.